A selection of T cell receptor beta chains follows, all from one sample in a study of blood T cell repertoires in COVID-19. TCRdb's table, derived via immunoSEQ multiplex PCR, lists solely in-frame clones and lacks some. The table records 130,000 or so clones, 70% to 90% of them present only once. Sequenced: peripheral blood. These receptors were collected from a woman aged 55 to 70 with acute or convalescent COVID-19. Each CDR3 is given with its conserved first and last residue. The D gene is left open where the match is weak. Size is stated for part of the rows, as once, few or many counts, or as a class when the clone is expanded.

>TRBD2|TRBJ2-7|TRBV3-1/TRBV3-2|NA
CASSLGLYSYEQYF
TGTGCCAGCAGTCTGGGACTATACTCCTACGAGCAGTACTTC
>NA|TRBJ1-2|TRBV29-1|NA
CSAETTDNYGYTF
TGCAGCGCTGAAACGACAGACAACTATGGCTACACCTTC
>TRBD1|TRBJ2-5|TRBV4-1|NA
CASSREDRVETQYF
TGCGCCAGCAGCCGAGAGGACAGGGTCGAGACCCAGTACTTC
>NA|TRBJ1-1|TRBV30|NA
CAIERGLNTEAFF
TGTGCAATCGAAAGGGGCCTGAACACTGAAGCTTTCTTT
>TRBD1|TRBJ1-1|TRBV28|NA
CASSWGTGGTEAFF
TGTGCCAGCAGTTGGGGGACAGGGGGGACTGAAGCTTTCTTT
>TRBD2|TRBJ2-7|TRBV4-2|NA
CASSQVGLADTYEQYF
TGTGCCAGCAGCCAAGTGGGACTAGCGGATACCTACGAGCAGTACTTC
>NA|TRBJ1-5|TRBV21-1|NA
CASSKADPGQGADQPQHF
TGTGCCAGCAGCAAAGCGGACCCGGGACAGGGGGCCGATCAGCCCCAGCATTTT
>TRBD1|TRBJ1-2|TRBV6-5|NA
CASSYSPDRDYGYTF
TGTGCCAGCAGTTACTCCCCGGACAGGGACTATGGCTACACCTTC
>NA|TRBJ1-1|TRBV3-1/TRBV3-2|NA
CASSQPHRGRTEAFF
TGTGCCAGCAGCCAACCCCATAGGGGTAGAACTGAAGCTTTCTTT
>TRBD1|TRBJ2-2|TRBV5-4|NA
CASSLGQGTTGELFF
TGTGCCAGCAGCTTGGGACAGGGGACCACCGGGGAGCTGTTTTTT
>NA|TRBJ1-3|TRBV7-9|NA
CASSLVEQIGNTIYF
TGTGCCAGCAGCTTAGTCGAACAGATCGGAAACACCATATATTTT
>TRBD1|TRBJ1-1|TRBV5-1|NA
CASSFLRTGDTEAFF
TGCGCCAGCAGCTTCTTAAGGACAGGGGACACTGAAGCTTTCTTT
>NA|TRBJ1-4|TRBV30|NA
CAWRPQGLGEKLFF
TGTGCCTGGAGGCCACAGGGTTTGGGGGAAAAACTGTTTTTT
>TRBD2|TRBJ2-2|TRBV6-5|NA
CASSYRGGAGGELFF
TGTGCCAGCAGTTACCGCGGGGGGGCAGGCGGGGAGCTGTTTTTT
>TRBD2|TRBJ2-7|TRBV6-2/TRBV6-3|NA
CASSLRGDIVYEQYF
TGTGCCAGCAGTTTACGGGGGGATATCGTTTACGAGCAGTACTTC
>TRBD1|TRBJ2-5|TRBV7-3|NA
CASSFGQGVETQYF
TGTGCCAGCAGCTTCGGACAGGGGGTAGAGACCCAGTACTTC
>TRBD1|TRBJ2-7|TRBV6-5|NA
CASARSGQGMYEQYF
TGTGCCAGCGCTCGCTCGGGACAGGGGATGTACGAGCAGTACTTC
>NA|TRBJ1-1|TRBV28|NA
CASSLRRGVTEAFF
TGTGCCAGCAGTTTAAGGCGGGGAGTGACTGAAGCTTTCTTT
>NA|TRBJ2-2|TRBV11-3|once
CASSTRGTGELFF
TGTGCCAGCAGCACCAGAGGCACCGGGGAGCTGTTTTTT
>TRBD2|TRBJ2-1|TRBV3-1/TRBV3-2|NA
CASSQGGGNEQFF
TGTGCCAGCAGCCAAGGGGGGGGGAATGAGCAGTTCTTC
>NA|TRBJ1-6|TRBV30|few
CAWSVLKRSSYNSPLHF
TGTGCCTGGAGTGTCTTGAAGAGGAGCTCCTATAATTCACCCCTCCACTTT
>TRBD1|TRBJ1-3|TRBV5-1|NA
CASSQQGNSGNTIYF
TGCGCCAGCAGCCAACAGGGGAACTCTGGAAACACCATATATTTT
>NA|TRBJ1-1|TRBV28|NA
CASKFSTGLTEAFF
TGTGCCAGCAAATTTTCAACAGGGCTCACTGAAGCTTTCTTT
>NA|TRBJ1-6|TRBV6-2/TRBV6-3|NA
CASSYSALDRSSSYNSPLHF
TGTGCCAGCAGTTACTCGGCGCTCGACAGGTCCAGCTCCTATAATTCACCCCTCCACTTT
>TRBD1|TRBJ1-5|TRBV6-5|NA
CASSYSTGGNQPQHF
TGTGCCAGCAGTTACTCTACAGGGGGGAATCAGCCCCAGCATTTT
>TRBD1|TRBJ1-6|TRBV28|NA
CASSDFVTGGSRWGDSPLHF
TGTGCCAGCAGTGACTTCGTGACAGGGGGCAGCCGATGGGGTGATTCACCCCTCCACTTT
>NA|TRBJ1-2|TRBV7-2|NA
CASSSGLYGYTF
TGTGCCAGCAGCTCGGGACTTTATGGCTACACCTTC
>TRBD2|TRBJ2-1|TRBV5-6|NA
CASSLELAGEGEQFF
TGTGCCAGCAGCTTGGAACTAGCGGGGGAGGGTGAGCAGTTCTTC
>NA|TRBJ1-2|TRBV4-1|NA
CASSQDPLGGYTF
TGCGCCAGCAGCCAAGACCCCCTCGGGGGCTACACCTTC
>TRBD1|TRBJ1-3|TRBV27|NA
CASSYNRDRAPINSGNTIYF
TGTGCCAGCAGTTATAACCGGGACAGGGCCCCCATAAACTCTGGAAACACCATATATTTT
>NA|TRBJ2-1|TRBV5-1|NA
CASSSEVARWNEQFF
TGCGCCAGCAGCTCTGAGGTGGCTAGATGGAATGAGCAGTTCTTC
>NA|TRBJ1-5|TRBV5-5|NA
CATALGADSNQPQHF
TGTGCTACCGCGCTAGGGGCCGATAGCAATCAGCCCCAGCATTTT
>NA|TRBJ1-1|TRBV2|NA
CASSAVGNSNTEAFF
TGTGCCAGCAGTGCCGTCGGTAACTCAAACACTGAAGCTTTCTTT
>NA|TRBJ1-5|TRBV7-9|NA
CASSDSRVGNQPQHF
TGTGCCAGCAGCGATTCCAGGGTTGGCAATCAGCCCCAGCATTTT
>NA|TRBJ2-3|TRBV5-1|NA
CASSFGIASVTDTQYF
TGCGCCAGCAGCTTTGGAATTGCTAGCGTCACAGATACGCAGTATTTT